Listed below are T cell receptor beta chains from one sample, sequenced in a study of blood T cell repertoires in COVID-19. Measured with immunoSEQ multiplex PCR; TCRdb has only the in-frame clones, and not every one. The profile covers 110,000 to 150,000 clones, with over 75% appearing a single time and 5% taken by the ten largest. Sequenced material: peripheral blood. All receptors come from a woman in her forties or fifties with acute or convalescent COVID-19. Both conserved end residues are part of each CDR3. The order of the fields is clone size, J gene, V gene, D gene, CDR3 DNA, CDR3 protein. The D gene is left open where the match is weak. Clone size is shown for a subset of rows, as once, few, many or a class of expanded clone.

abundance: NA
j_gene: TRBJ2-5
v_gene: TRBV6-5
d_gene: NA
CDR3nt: TGTGCCAGCAGTTACCGAGGGGAGGTTGCGGGAGAGACCCAGTACTTC
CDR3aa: CASSYRGEVAGETQYF

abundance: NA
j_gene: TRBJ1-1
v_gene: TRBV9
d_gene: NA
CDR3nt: TGTGCCAGCAGCCCGTGGGGGGAGTCGAACACTGAAGCTTTCTTT
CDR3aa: CASSPWGESNTEAFF

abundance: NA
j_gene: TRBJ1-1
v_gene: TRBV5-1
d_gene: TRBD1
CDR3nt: TGCGCCAGCGGACACCAGGGGGACACTGAAGCTTTCTTT
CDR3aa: CASGHQGDTEAFF

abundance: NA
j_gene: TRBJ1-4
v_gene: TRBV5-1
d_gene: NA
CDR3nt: TGCGCCAGCAGCAGATCCAGGGGAGAGAATGAAAAACTGTTTTTT
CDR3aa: CASSRSRGENEKLFF

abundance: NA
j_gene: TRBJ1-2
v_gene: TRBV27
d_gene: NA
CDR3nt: TGTGCCAGCAGTTTAGGATTCGGCAGGGGAGACTATGGCCACACCTTC
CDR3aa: CASSLGFGRGDYGHTF

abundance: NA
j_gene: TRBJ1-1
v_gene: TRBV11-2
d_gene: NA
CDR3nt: TGTGCCAGCAGCTTTTTCGACTTGGGCACTGAAGCTTTCTTT
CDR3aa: CASSFFDLGTEAFF

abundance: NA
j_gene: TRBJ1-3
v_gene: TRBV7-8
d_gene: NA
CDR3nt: TGTGCCAGCAGCCTGAGAGCAATCTCTGGAAACACCATATATTTT
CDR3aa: CASSLRAISGNTIYF

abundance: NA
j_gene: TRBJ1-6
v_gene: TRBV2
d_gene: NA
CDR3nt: TGTGCCAGCAGTGAAATAAGCGGGGGCAGGGTGAGACCCCTCCACTTT
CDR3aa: CASSEISGGRVRPLHF

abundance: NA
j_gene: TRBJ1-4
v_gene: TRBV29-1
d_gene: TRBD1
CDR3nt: TGCAGCGTTGAGACAGGGGGTCGTGAAAAACTGTTTTTT
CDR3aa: CSVETGGREKLFF

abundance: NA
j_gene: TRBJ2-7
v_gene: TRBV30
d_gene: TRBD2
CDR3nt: TGTGCCTGGAGTCCCGGGACTAGAGGATACGAGCAGTACTTC
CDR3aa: CAWSPGTRGYEQYF

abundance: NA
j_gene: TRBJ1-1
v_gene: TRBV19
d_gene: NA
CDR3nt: TGTGCCAGTACCATGAACACTGAAGCTTTCTTT
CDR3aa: CASTMNTEAFF

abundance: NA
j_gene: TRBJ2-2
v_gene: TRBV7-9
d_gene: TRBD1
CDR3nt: TGTGCCAGCAGCTTAGTACAGGGGGACACCGGGGAGCTGTTTTTT
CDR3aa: CASSLVQGDTGELFF

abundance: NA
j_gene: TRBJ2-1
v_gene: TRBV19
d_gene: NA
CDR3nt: TGTGCCAGTAGTACAAGACTCCTCCCGGCCGACAATGAGCAGTTCTTC
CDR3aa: CASSTRLLPADNEQFF

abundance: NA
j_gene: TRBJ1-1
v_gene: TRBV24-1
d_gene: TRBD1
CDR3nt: TGTGCCACCAGTGATTCAACAGGGGGGTACACTGAAGCTTTCTTT
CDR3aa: CATSDSTGGYTEAFF

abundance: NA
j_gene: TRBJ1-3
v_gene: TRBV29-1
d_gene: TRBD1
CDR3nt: TGCAGCGTTTCCGGGACAGGAGGAAACACCATATATTTT
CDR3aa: CSVSGTGGNTIYF

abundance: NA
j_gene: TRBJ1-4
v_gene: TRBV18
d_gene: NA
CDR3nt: TGTGCCAGCTCGCAATCCGAGGAAGAAAAACTGTTTTTT
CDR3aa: CASSQSEEEKLFF

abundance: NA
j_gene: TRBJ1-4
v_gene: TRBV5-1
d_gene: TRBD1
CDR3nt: TGCGCCAGCAGCATACCGGGACAGGGTGGTGAAAAACTGTTTTTT
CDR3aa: CASSIPGQGGEKLFF

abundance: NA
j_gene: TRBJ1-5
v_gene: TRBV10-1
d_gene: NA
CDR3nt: TGCGCCAGCACCCCGGGCGGGGGCAATCAGCCCCAGCATTTT
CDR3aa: CASTPGGGNQPQHF

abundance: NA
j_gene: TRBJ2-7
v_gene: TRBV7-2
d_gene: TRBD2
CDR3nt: TGTGCCAGCAGGGATCAGGGAGGGACTCTCTACGAGCAGTACTTC
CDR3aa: CASRDQGGTLYEQYF

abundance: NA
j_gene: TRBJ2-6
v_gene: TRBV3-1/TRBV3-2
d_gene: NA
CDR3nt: TGTGCCAGCAGCCAGGACACCTCTGGGGCCAACGTCCTGACTTTC
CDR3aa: CASSQDTSGANVLTF

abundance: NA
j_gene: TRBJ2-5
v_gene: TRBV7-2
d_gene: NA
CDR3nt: TGTGCCAGCAGCTTAGGGGGGCCGGGAGAGACCCAGTACTTC
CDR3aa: CASSLGGPGETQYF

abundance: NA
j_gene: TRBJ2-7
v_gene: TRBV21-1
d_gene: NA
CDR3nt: TGTGCCAGCAGCATCTCGTATTCGGACTACCCCCGAAGGGAGCAGTACTTC
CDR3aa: CASSISYSDYPRREQYF

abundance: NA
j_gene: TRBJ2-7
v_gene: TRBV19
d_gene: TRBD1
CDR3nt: TGTGCCAGTAGTATAGATGGACAGGACAACTACGAGCAGTACTTC
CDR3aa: CASSIDGQDNYEQYF

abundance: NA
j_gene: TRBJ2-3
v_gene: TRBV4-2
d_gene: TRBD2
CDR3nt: TGTGCCAGCAGCCAATCTCGCGGGGGGGCGGCAGATACGCAGTATTTT
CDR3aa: CASSQSRGGAADTQYF

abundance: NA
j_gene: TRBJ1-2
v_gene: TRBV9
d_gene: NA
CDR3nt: TGTGCCAGCAGCGTAGCGGGGGGCTACTATGGCTACACCTTC
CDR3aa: CASSVAGGYYGYTF

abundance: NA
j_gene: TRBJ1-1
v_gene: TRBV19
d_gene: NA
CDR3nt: TGTGCCAGTAGTCTGGGGGGGACTACAGGGCTGAACACTGAAGCTTTCTTT
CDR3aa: CASSLGGTTGLNTEAFF

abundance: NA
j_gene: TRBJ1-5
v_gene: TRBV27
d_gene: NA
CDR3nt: TGTGCCAGCAGTTTTCATAGCAATCAGCCCCAGCATTTT
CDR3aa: CASSFHSNQPQHF

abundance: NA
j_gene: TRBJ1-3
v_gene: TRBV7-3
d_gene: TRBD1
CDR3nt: TGTGCCAGCAGCGCCGACAGGGAGTGGGGCGGAAACACCATATATTTT
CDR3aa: CASSADREWGGNTIYF

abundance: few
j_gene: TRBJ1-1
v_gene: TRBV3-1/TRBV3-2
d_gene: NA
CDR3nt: TGTGCCAGCAGTCGACCCGGGACATCGAGGGACACTGAAGCTTTCTTT
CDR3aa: CASSRPGTSRDTEAFF

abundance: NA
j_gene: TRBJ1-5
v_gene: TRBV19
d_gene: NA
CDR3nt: TGTGCCAGTAGTATCCCCCTAAGCAATCAGCCCCAGCATTTT
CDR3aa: CASSIPLSNQPQHF

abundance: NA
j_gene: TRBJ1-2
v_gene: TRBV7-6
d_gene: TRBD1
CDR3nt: TGTGCCAGCAGCCTAGCGCCGGGGACAGCTAACTATGGCTACACCTTC
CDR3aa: CASSLAPGTANYGYTF

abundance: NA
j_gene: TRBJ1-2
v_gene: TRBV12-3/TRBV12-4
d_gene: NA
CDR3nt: TGTGCCAGCAGTTTGAGCCGCTATGGCTACACCTTC
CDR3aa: CASSLSRYGYTF

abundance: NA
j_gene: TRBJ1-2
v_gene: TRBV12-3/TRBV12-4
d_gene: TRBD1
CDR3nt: TGTGCCAGCAGCTCCAGGGGGCGGGACGGCTACACCTTC
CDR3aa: CASSSRGRDGYTF

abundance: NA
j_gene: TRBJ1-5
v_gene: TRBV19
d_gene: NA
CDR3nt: TGTGCCAGTAGTATATGGGCAGGGAGCAATCAGCCCCAGCATTTT
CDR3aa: CASSIWAGSNQPQHF

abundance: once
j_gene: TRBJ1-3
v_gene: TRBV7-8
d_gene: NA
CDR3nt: TGTGCCAGCAGCTTCGGGGATACTGGAAACACCATATATTTT
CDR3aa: CASSFGDTGNTIYF

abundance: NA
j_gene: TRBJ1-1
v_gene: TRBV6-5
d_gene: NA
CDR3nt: TGTGCCAGCAGAATTGACAGTACGAACACTGAAGCTTTCTTT
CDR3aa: CASRIDSTNTEAFF

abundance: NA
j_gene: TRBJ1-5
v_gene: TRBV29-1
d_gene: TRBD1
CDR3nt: TGCAGCGTCGCGACAGGGGGTAGCAATCAGCCCCAGCATTTT
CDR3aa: CSVATGGSNQPQHF

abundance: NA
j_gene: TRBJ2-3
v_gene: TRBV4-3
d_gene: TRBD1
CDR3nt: TGCGCCAGCAGCGACAGGGGGCCATCAGATACGCAGTATTTT
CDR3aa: CASSDRGPSDTQYF

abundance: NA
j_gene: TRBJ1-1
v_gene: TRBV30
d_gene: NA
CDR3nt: TGTGCCTGGAGTCCTACAGCGAACACTGAAGCTTTCTTT
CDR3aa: CAWSPTANTEAFF

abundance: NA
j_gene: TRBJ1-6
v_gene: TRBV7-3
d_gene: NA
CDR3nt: TGTGCCAGCAGCCTAGGGGGACGGGATTCACCCCTCCACTTT
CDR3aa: CASSLGGRDSPLHF

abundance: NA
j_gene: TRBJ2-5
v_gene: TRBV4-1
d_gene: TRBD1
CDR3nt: TGCGCCAGCAGCCAAGACCCCCCCCTTCGACAGGGGCAACAAGAGACCCAGTACTTC
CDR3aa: CASSQDPPLRQGQQETQYF

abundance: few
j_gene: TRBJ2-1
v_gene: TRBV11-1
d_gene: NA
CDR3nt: TGTGCCAGCAGCTCCTCCCGGGGAGTCTACAATGAGCAGTTCTTC
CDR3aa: CASSSSRGVYNEQFF

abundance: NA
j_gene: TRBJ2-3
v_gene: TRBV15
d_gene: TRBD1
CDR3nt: TGTGCCACCAGCGACGGACAGGGAGGTGATACGCAGTATTTT
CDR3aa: CATSDGQGGDTQYF

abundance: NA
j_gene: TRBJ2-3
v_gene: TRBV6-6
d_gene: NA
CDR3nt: TGTGCCAGCAGTTCATCCGGGGCAGATACGCAGTATTTT
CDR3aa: CASSSSGADTQYF

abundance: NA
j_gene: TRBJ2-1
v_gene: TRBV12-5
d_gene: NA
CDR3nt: TGTGCTAGTGGCCGGGGGAATGAGCAGTTCTTC
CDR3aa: CASGRGNEQFF

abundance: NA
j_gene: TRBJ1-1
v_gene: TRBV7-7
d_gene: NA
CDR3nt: TGTGCCAGCAGCTTAGCCCAGGGGACTGAAGCTTTCTTT
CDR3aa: CASSLAQGTEAFF

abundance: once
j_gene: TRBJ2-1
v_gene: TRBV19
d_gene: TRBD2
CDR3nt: TGTGCCAGTAACCACCGGGGACTAGATTACAATGAGCAGTTCTTC
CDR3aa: CASNHRGLDYNEQFF

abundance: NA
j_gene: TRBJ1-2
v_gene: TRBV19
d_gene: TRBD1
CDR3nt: TGTGCCAGTAGTTCTTGGACAGGGAGGGACAACTATGGCTACACCTTC
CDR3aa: CASSSWTGRDNYGYTF